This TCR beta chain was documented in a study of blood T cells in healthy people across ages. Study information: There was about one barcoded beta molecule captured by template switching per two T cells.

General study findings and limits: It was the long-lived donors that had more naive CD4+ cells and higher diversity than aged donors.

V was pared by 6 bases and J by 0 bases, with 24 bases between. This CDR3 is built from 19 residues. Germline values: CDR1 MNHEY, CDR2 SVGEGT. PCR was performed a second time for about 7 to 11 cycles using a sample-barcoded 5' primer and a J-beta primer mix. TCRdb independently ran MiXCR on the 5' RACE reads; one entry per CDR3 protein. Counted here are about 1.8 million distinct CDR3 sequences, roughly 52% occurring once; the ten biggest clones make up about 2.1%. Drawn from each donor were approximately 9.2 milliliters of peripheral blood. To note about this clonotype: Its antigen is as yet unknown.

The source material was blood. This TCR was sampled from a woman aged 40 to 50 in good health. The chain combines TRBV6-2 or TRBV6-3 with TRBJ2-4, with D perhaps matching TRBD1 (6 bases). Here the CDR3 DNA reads TGTGCCAGCAGCATAAAGGGCAGGGACATTTATTTAGCCAAAAACATTCAGTACTTC. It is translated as CASSIKGRDIYLAKNIQYF.